This TCR beta chain was captured by sequencing in a study of PD-L1 blockade in urothelial cancer. Overall study context: Males with urothelial cancer arising in the bladder constituted about 90% of the roughly 30 patients.

In this sample, this clone turned up once. The protocol was immunoSEQ multiplex PCR, while the TCRdb copy is restricted to in-frame clones and leaves out a portion. This table holds some 100,000 clones, around 90% found once. The sequence was obtained from a woman of 80 years or more with urothelial cancer. This sample comprised PBMCs, obtained around atezolizumab (anti-PD-L1) treatment.

The CDR3 DNA reads as TGTGCCAGCAGCGTATCCCGGACTAGCGGGAGGTGGTACAATGAGCAGTTCTTC. Its translation: CASSVSRTSGRWYNEQFF. This rearrangement joins TRBV9 to TRBJ2-1; 14 bases map to TRBD2. Germline V gene data show CDR1 as SGDLS and CDR2 as YYNGEE. This CDR3 has 18 residues. Unmatched junction bases numbered 7, after V lost 1 base and J lost 4 bases. The full variable domain, rest sourced from reference TRBV9 and TRBJ2-1, is DSGVTQTPKHLITATGQRVTLRCSPRSGDLSVYWYQQSLDQGLQFLIQYYNGEERAKGNILERFSAQQFPDLHSELNLSSLELGDSALYFCASSVSRTSGRWYNEQFFGPGTRLTVL.